This is a list of T cell receptor beta chains from one sample in a study of T cells expressing NK-cell markers. TCRdb processed the 5' RACE reads again and assigns one entry to each CDR3 protein, with no DNA. This table lists roughly 390,000 distinct CDR3 sequences. The material sequenced was blood T cells: a sorted CD56 or NKG2C T cell subset, CD4+ or CD8+ T cells, or bulk PBMC T cells (not recorded which). Receptors were obtained from a woman aged 45-59 years in good health. CDR3s include the opening cysteine and the closing phenylalanine or tryptophan.

V: TRBV4-1; J: TRBJ2-7; CDR3: CASSQFGGLAYEQYF
V: TRBV30; J: TRBJ2-3; CDR3: CAWQLAARTDTQYF
V: TRBV27; J: TRBJ2-5; CDR3: CASSLLGQETQYF
V: TRBV5-1; J: TRBJ2-1; CDR3: CASSLELAGAGHNEQFF
V: TRBV24-1; J: TRBJ2-1; CDR3: CATSDFSNNEQFF
V: TRBV6-5; J: TRBJ2-1; CDR3: CATRQGPNNEQFF
V: TRBV5-1; J: TRBJ2-7; CDR3: CASSLAGERAGWVEQYF
V: TRBV5-5; J: TRBJ2-2; CDR3: CASSLGTPDGELFF
V: TRBV6-5; J: TRBJ2-3; CDR3: CASSFRQGPQYF
V: TRBV6-1; J: TRBJ1-2; CDR3: CASQPLYGYTF
V: TRBV7-9; J: TRBJ2-2; CDR3: CASSRERNPNTGELFF
V: TRBV20-1; J: TRBJ2-7; CDR3: CSASGQSGYNEQYF
V: TRBV24-1; J: TRBJ2-2; CDR3: CATSERTRLTGELFF
V: TRBV7-9; J: TRBJ2-2; CDR3: CASPRGTLAGSRELFF
V: TRBV12-3/TRBV12-4; J: TRBJ1-1; CDR3: CASNLAGGFTEAFF
V: TRBV7-8; J: TRBJ2-3; CDR3: CASSPQSGGRVVDTQYF
V: TRBV7-2; J: TRBJ1-1; CDR3: CASSLAPVVNTEAFF
V: TRBV5-1; J: TRBJ2-5; CDR3: CASSLFRTGGETQYF
V: TRBV20-1; J: TRBJ2-1; CDR3: CSASSGRKYNEQFF
V: TRBV29-1; J: TRBJ1-2; CDR3: CSSGTQGSGYTF
V: TRBV11-2; J: TRBJ1-5; CDR3: CASSLEGGGQPQHF
V: TRBV7-9; J: TRBJ2-7; CDR3: CASSLRDGEQYF
V: TRBV25-1; J: TRBJ2-6; CDR3: CASSDEMGETRPGANVLTF
V: TRBV2; J: TRBJ2-3; CDR3: CASVPFFATDTQYF
V: TRBV3-1; J: TRBJ2-7; CDR3: CASSYNAEQYF
V: TRBV6-2/TRBV6-3; J: TRBJ1-5; CDR3: CASSYEAGTGVGQPQHF
V: TRBV4-1; J: TRBJ1-2; CDR3: CASSQPRDRSNYGYTF